A selection of T cell receptor beta chains follows, all from one sample in a study of CD8 T cells in ankylosing spondylitis. TCRdb re-called the 5' RACE reads with MiXCR, one entry per CDR3 protein. Here the sample spans roughly 230,000 distinct CDR3 sequences, more than 15% being singletons. Material for sequencing was blood, either unsorted or a sorted T cell fraction (not recorded which). The receptor source for this set is a male donor with ankylosing spondylitis or in good health (not recorded which). The CDR3 runs from the conserved cysteine through the conserved F or W. Fields, in order: clone size, V gene, D gene, J gene, CDR3 DNA, CDR3 protein. A D gene is named only where the DNA matches it firmly. Rows may omit the clone size; those that give it use once, few, many or a size class.

>many|TRBV20-1|-|TRBJ1-5
TGCAGTGCTAGAATGGTCGGGGGAAGCCAGCCCCAGCATTTT
CSARMVGGSQPQHF
>few|TRBV4-3|-|TRBJ2-1
TGCGCCAGCAGCCAAGAGGTCGCTGGGGGCTCCTACAATGAGCAGTTCTTC
CASSQEVAGGSYNEQFF
>-|TRBV3-1|-|TRBJ2-7
TGTGCCAGCAGCCAAGTGCCGCGGAGGCCATACGAGCAGTACTTC
CASSQVPRRPYEQYF
>-|TRBV5-6|-|TRBJ2-4
TGTGCCAGCAGCTTGGGGGTACTAGCCAAAAACATTCAGTACTTC
CASSLGVLAKNIQYF
>-|TRBV10-3|TRBD1|TRBJ2-7
TGTGCCATCAGTGAGCTTGTTGAGGGGGCACTACCCTACGAGCAGTACTTC
CAISELVEGALPYEQYF
>few|TRBV5-1|TRBD2|TRBJ2-1
TGCGCCAGCAGCTTCCCGGGAGCGGGATTAGGGAATGAGCAGTTCTTC
CASSFPGAGLGNEQFF
>-|TRBV6-5|-|TRBJ2-5
TGTGCCAGCAGTTACTACAACAGCCAAGAGACCCAGTACTTC
CASSYYNSQETQYF
>-|TRBV24-1|-|TRBJ2-5
TGTGCCACCAGTGATTGGCAAGAGGGATACCAGGAGACCCAGTACTTC
CATSDWQEGYQETQYF
>-|TRBV4-1|-|TRBJ2-3
TGCGCCAGCAGCCAGGGGCCCGGGGTTGGAAATACGCAGTATTTT
CASSQGPGVGNTQYF
>-|TRBV4-3|-|TRBJ2-7
TGCGCCAGCAGCCCCCGGGACTTCTCCCCCCTCGAGCAGTACTTC
CASSPRDFSPLEQYF
>few|TRBV20-1|-|TRBJ1-4
TGCAGTGCTAGTCCACTAGAAAATGAAAAACTGTTTTTT
CSASPLENEKLFF
>many|TRBV10-3|TRBD2|TRBJ2-7
TGTGCCATCAGAAGCGGGAGTGTAGTCGAGCAGTACTTC
CAIRSGSVVEQYF
>many|TRBV7-9|-|TRBJ2-7
TGTGCCAGCAGTCTAGGTGCCTACGAGCAGTACTTC
CASSLGAYEQYF
>many|TRBV7-9|-|TRBJ1-2
TGTGCCAGCAGCCTAGGCAGGGGATGGAATGGCTACACCTTC
CASSLGRGWNGYTF
>-|TRBV5-1|TRBD2|TRBJ2-7
TGCGCCAGCAGCCCCGGGGGAGGGTTGGGCTACGAGCAGTACTTC
CASSPGGGLGYEQYF
>-|TRBV28|-|TRBJ2-5
TGTGCCAGCAGTTTTCGGTTCCTAGCATACTTAGAGACCCAGTACTTC
CASSFRFLAYLETQYF
>-|TRBV5-1|TRBD2|TRBJ2-7
TGCGCCAGCAGCTTTCTAGCGGGAGGGGGAAACGAGCAGTACTTC
CASSFLAGGGNEQYF
>-|TRBV4-3|-|TRBJ2-1
TGCGCCAGCAGCCAGGGGCCGGGCGGGGCTTTGAGCTCCTACAATGAGCAGTTCTTC
CASSQGPGGALSSYNEQFF
>-|TRBV25-1|-|TRBJ2-3
TGTGCCAGCAGTGGACTAGATGAAAGCACAGATACGCAGTATTTT
CASSGLDESTDTQYF
>few|TRBV4-1|TRBD2|TRBJ2-5
TGCGCCAGCAGCCAAAGGACTAGCGGGTACCTCCAAGAGACCCAGTACTTC
CASSQRTSGYLQETQYF
>-|TRBV12-3/TRBV12-4|-|TRBJ2-7
TGTGCCAGCAGCAGTTGGACCACCCTAAACTACGAGCAGTACTTC
CASSSWTTLNYEQYF
>-|TRBV30|-|TRBJ2-7
TGTGCCTGGAGTCCCGTTGCTCCCTACGAGCAGTACTTC
CAWSPVAPYEQYF
>few|TRBV7-2|TRBD1|TRBJ2-7
TGTGCCAGCGGTCCGACAGGGTTCTACGAGCAGTACTTC
CASGPTGFYEQYF
>few|TRBV6-1|TRBD1|TRBJ2-1
TGTGCCAGCAGCCCACGAGTCAGGGGGACAACAAACAATGAGCAGTTCTTC
CASSPRVRGTTNNEQFF
>-|TRBV27|TRBD1|TRBJ2-1
TGTGCCAGCAGTTTAAAGCCGGACAGGGGCAATGAGCAGTTCTTC
CASSLKPDRGNEQFF
>few|TRBV28|-|TRBJ1-5
TGTGCCACCCGGGCGTGGGAAGGCAATCAGCCCCAGCATTTT
CATRAWEGNQPQHF
>few|TRBV3-1|TRBD2|TRBJ2-3
TGTGCCAGCTGCCAAGCCCTGACTAGCGGGTTGGGCACAGATACGCAGTATTTT
CASCQALTSGLGTDTQYF
>many|TRBV4-3|-|TRBJ2-2
TGCGCCAGCAGCCAAGATCGTCTGAACACCGGGGAGCTGTTTTTT
CASSQDRLNTGELFF
>-|TRBV9|TRBD2|TRBJ2-1
TGTGCCAGCAGCCCGACCCTAGCTAGCGGAACCTCTAATGAGCAGTTCTTC
CASSPTLASGTSNEQFF
>once|TRBV6-1|-|TRBJ2-5
TGTGCCAGCAGTGAAACCTTCGGGGAGACCCAGTACTTC
CASSETFGETQYF
>-|TRBV27|TRBD2|TRBJ2-1
TGTGCCAGCAGTTTAATAGCGGGACCATACAATGAGCAGTTCTTC
CASSLIAGPYNEQFF
>many|TRBV20-1|-|TRBJ2-1
TGCAGTGCTAGGATCCCCGACAGGCCGAGCTCCTACAATGAGCAGTTCTTC
CSARIPDRPSSYNEQFF
>few|TRBV12-3/TRBV12-4|-|TRBJ2-2
TGTGCCAGCAGTTTTGGGTCGTGGGTTGGCACCGGGGAGCTGTTTTTT
CASSFGSWVGTGELFF
>many|TRBV20-1|-|TRBJ2-3
TGCAGTGCTCTAGAAGCAGATACGCAGTATTTT
CSALEADTQYF
>-|TRBV10-3|-|TRBJ2-1
TGTGCCATCAGTTTAAGCGGGACAGGCTCCTACAATGAGCAGTTCTTC
CAISLSGTGSYNEQFF
>-|TRBV4-1|-|TRBJ2-1
TGCGCCAGCAGCCTCTGGGCCAGGGGCAATGAGCAGTTCTTC
CASSLWARGNEQFF
>once|TRBV11-2|-|TRBJ2-7
TGTGCCAGCAGCCCCACACGGGGGCCCACCTATGAGCAGTACTTC
CASSPTRGPTYEQYF
>-|TRBV27|-|TRBJ1-1
TGTGCCAGCAGTGGGGCCAGGGGAGGCACTGAAGCTTTCTTT
CASSGARGGTEAFF
>-|TRBV9|-|TRBJ2-2
TGTGCCAGCACGATAGCCGACACCGGGGAGCTGTTTTTT
CASTIADTGELFF
>few|TRBV15|TRBD2|TRBJ2-3
TGTGCCACCAGCGTACCGAGCGGGAGCCCCACAGATACGCAGTATTTT
CATSVPSGSPTDTQYF
>-|TRBV5-6|TRBD1|TRBJ2-6
TGTGCCAGCAGTCACTTCGGACAGGGGTTGGCTGGGGCCAACGTCCTGACTTTC
CASSHFGQGLAGANVLTF
>-|TRBV4-1|-|TRBJ2-1
TGCGCCAGCAGCCAAGTTTCTGAGCAGTTCTTC
CASSQVSEQFF
>-|TRBV2|-|TRBJ2-1
TGTGCCAGCATCGAGACCCTTGAGCAGTTCTTC
CASIETLEQFF
>many|TRBV10-3|TRBD2|TRBJ2-7
TGTGCCATCAGGGAAGCGGGAGTAAGTCCCGAGCAGTACTTC
CAIREAGVSPEQYF
>-|TRBV4-2|-|TRBJ2-2
TGTGCCAGCAGCCAAGACTCGGTCACCGGGGAGCTGTTTTTT
CASSQDSVTGELFF
>-|TRBV29-1|TRBD2|TRBJ2-3
TGCAGCGTTGAGTGGGCGGGAGATTTGACAGATACGCAGTATTTT
CSVEWAGDLTDTQYF
>-|TRBV20-1|-|TRBJ1-5
TGCAGTGCTGGGCCGACCAGTAGCAATCAGCCCCAGCATTTT
CSAGPTSSNQPQHF